This passage covers 4 T cell receptor beta chains from one sample sequenced in a study of OX40 agonist ivuxolimab in advanced cancers. TCRdb's table, derived via immunoSEQ multiplex PCR, lists solely in-frame clones and lacks some. The table shows about 93,000 clones, with around 90% occurring only once. The starting material was CD4+ or CD8+ T cells sorted from blood, obtained in a trial of the OX40 agonist ivuxolimab. The receptors come from an adult with an advanced solid tumor such as melanoma, head and neck, liver or kidney cancer.

This chain uses TRBV5-4 with TRBJ1-5; D gene unclear. This CDR3 region has 15 residues. Germline V gene sequence: CDR1 SGHNT, CDR2 YYREEE (reference sequence). V lost 4 bases and J 2 bases, leaving 13 bases between the germline ends. The chain's CDR3 is CASSRDPGGNQPQHF. CDR3 DNA sequence: TGTGCCAGCAGCCGCGACCCGGGAGGCAATCAGCCCCAGCATTTT.

The rearrangement uses TRBV5-1 and TRBJ1-4; TRBD1 aligns across 10 bases. CDR1 and CDR2 from the germline V gene are SGHRS and YFSETQ. The junction had 1 base not matched to a gene; V was cut back by 4 bases and J by 4 bases. The CDR3 covers 14 residues. Here the CDR3 DNA reads TGCGCCAGCAGCAGGACAGGGGGTAATGAAAAACTGTTTTTT. This gives the protein CASSRTGGNEKLFF.

V gene TRBV28 combines with J gene TRBJ2-7; 11 bases fit TRBD2. Trimming removed 7 bases from V and 4 bases from J; junction bases left unmatched: 9. The length of the CDR3 is 15 residues. CDR1 and CDR2 from the germline V gene are MDHEN and SYDVKM. CDR3 residues: CASTVTSGSGYEQYF. In DNA form, the CDR3 reads TGTGCCAGCACGGTTACTAGCGGGAGTGGTTACGAGCAGTACTTC.

This chain uses TRBV5-6 with TRBJ2-1; D is perhaps TRBD1 or TRBD2 (5 bases each). The CDR3 length is 15 residues. The V end was cut by 1 base, the J end by 5 bases, with 13 bases between. Germline CDR1 and CDR2: SGHDT and YYEEEE. CDR3: CASSLLGERHNEQFF. DNA for the CDR3: TGTGCCAGCAGCTTGCTGGGGGAACGACACAATGAGCAGTTCTTC.